This T cell receptor (beta chain) appears in the sequencing data of a study of radiotherapy plus CTLA-4 blockade in lung cancer. Study-level background: The study recorded objective responses in around a sixth of patients and disease control in 31%. Study results and caveats: Tumor-origin TCR clones grew in blood after radiotherapy plus ipilimumab. Among reported predictors of response, early blood T cell clone dynamics with interferon-beta performed best.

Germline CDR1 reads SGHRS; CDR2 reads YFSETQ. The V segment lost 2 bases and the J segment 6 bases; nucleotides outside the gene matches: 5. This CDR3 is built from 16 residues. Turning to this clone: Its specificity is not known.

The method was immunoSEQ multiplex PCR; TCRdb's version includes in-frame clones alone and lacks a portion of them. This sample has tens of thousands of clones, with 60% to 85% found just once. This sequence was found in a human donor with non-small cell lung cancer whose response to radiotherapy plus ipilimumab could not be evaluated. Some clones in this sample may be carry-over from other donors' samples. Sample: peripheral blood, taken from a patient treated with radiotherapy plus ipilimumab. This chain connects TRBV5-1 to TRBJ2-1, with 13 bases identical to TRBD2. CDR3 nucleotide sequence: TGCGCCAGCAGCTTACTAGCGGGGGGGCCCGGCAATGAGCAGTTCTTC. Residues: CASSLLAGGPGNEQFF.